This TCR beta chain is from a study of regulatory T cells in long-lasting Graves disease. For TCR beta, libraries came from iRepertoire HTBI primers and Arm-PCR of CDR3 regions. TCRdb recomputed calls from the multiplex PCR reads with MiXCR, one row per CDR3 protein. The sample lists around 230,000 distinct CDR3 sequences, approximately 16% occurring once. Specified time point: newly diagnosed GD, antithyroid drugs for less than 3 months. PBMC RNA served as the TCR library source. With V trimmed by 3 bases and J by 0 bases, 5 bases remained unmatched. Germline V CDR1 and CDR2: MNHEY, SMNVEV (reference sequence). The CDR3 has 16 residues.

The chain recombines TRBV27 with TRBJ2-3; 8 bases align to TRBD2. Material: peripheral blood mononuclear cells (PBMCs), obtained at new diagnosis, from a patient treated with antithyroid drugs. This clonotype was sampled from a female donor with Graves disease. The CDR3 is CASSFGIAGSTDTQYF. For the CDR3, the DNA is TGTGCCAGCAGTTTTGGAATAGCGGGGAGCACAGATACGCAGTATTTT.